This T cell receptor (beta chain) appears in the sequencing data of a study of blood T cells in healthy people across ages. Study results and limitations: The unknown donor CMV status may have confounded expanded clonotype changes. Because sorting was not performed, PBMCs prevented conclusive naive versus antigen-experienced comparison. Both naive CD4+ cell counts and diversity were greater in long-lived donors than in aged donors. While age rose, TCR beta diversity per million T cells dropped in a roughly linear way.

Primers used in a second PCR of about 7 to 11 cycles were a sample-barcoded 5' primer and a J-beta primer mix. TCRdb re-called the 5' RACE reads through MiXCR, storing one row per CDR3 protein. This sample has about 640,000 distinct CDR3 sequences, with around 54% found just once. V was trimmed by 5 bases and J by 3 bases, leaving 11 bases between them. Germline CDR1 SGHTA, CDR2 FQGNSA. This CDR3 has 14 amino acids. Remarks on this clonotype: The antigen remains unidentified.

Specimen: blood. The rearrangement joins TRBV7-2 to TRBJ2-1, with a tentative D call TRBD1 (6 bases). This TCR was recovered from a man aged 60 to 69 in good health. Here the CDR3 DNA reads TGTGCCAGCAGCCCACAGGGTGGCTACAATGAGCAGTTCTTC. Protein product: CASSPQGGYNEQFF.